A single sample is the source of the 4 T cell receptor beta chains below, sequenced in a study of cytomegalovirus exposure and HLA in healthy donors. PCR used 60 Vbeta primers and 13 Jbeta primers. Profiling relied on immunoSEQ multiplex PCR, and the TCRdb table lists in-frame clones only, not all of them. The top ten hold 1.1% of the sample, which has 100,000 to 150,000 clones, 81% seen once. The sequenced sample consisted of PBMCs. These receptors were taken from a young woman in good health and CMV-seronegative.

The chain has TRBV7-9 and TRBJ2-1, with D perhaps assigned TRBD1 or TRBD2 (5 bases each). Germline lookup yields CDR1 SEHNR and CDR2 FQNEAQ (reference sequence). This CDR3 has 13 amino acids. The CDR3 nucleotides read TGTTCCTGCAGGGCGGGCAGATTGTATGAGCAGTTCTTC. It specifies CSCRAGRLYEQFF.

The V and J genes are TRBV29-1 and TRBJ2-2; 7 nucleotides agree with TRBD1. The CDR3 extends over 14 amino acids. The germline CDR1 and CDR2 sequences are SQVTM and ANQGSEA. Trimming removed 4 bases from V and 1 base from J; junction bases left unmatched: 3. The CDR3 sequence: CSVGQGQNTGELFF. The CDR3 DNA reads as TGCAGCGTTGGACAGGGACAGAACACCGGGGAGCTGTTTTTT.

CDR3 loop: CASSLGTSGSHNEQFF. CDR3 nucleotide sequence: TGTGCCAGCAGCTTAGGGACTAGCGGGAGTCATAATGAGCAGTTCTTC. V and J are TRBV9 and TRBJ2-1, with 14 bases aligning to TRBD2. The CDR3 runs 16 residues. Germline V CDR1 and CDR2: SGDLS, YYNGEE. V was clipped by 4 bases and J by 7 bases; unmatched bases: 7.

This chain uses TRBV11-2 with TRBJ1-2; D is undetermined. This CDR3 has 16 residues. Germline V lookup: CDR1 SGHAT, CDR2 FQNNGV. Trimming took off 4 bases at V and 0 bases at J, with 15 bases between the two ends. CDR3: CASSSAWRLANYGYTF. Written as DNA, the CDR3 is TGTGCCAGCAGCTCCGCTTGGAGACTAGCTAACTATGGCTACACCTTC.